Below, 9 T cell receptor beta chains from the same sample are listed, as sequenced in a study of cytomegalovirus exposure and HLA in healthy donors. Researchers ran the PCR with 60 Vbeta and 13 Jbeta primers. Libraries were prepared by immunoSEQ multiplex PCR; TCRdb keeps only in-frame clonotypes and omits some of them. The data hold about 110,000 clones, with roughly 71% observed a single time. Source material: PBMCs. The receptors shown here come from a woman aged 70-85 years in good health and CMV-seropositive.

The chain has TRBV4-3 and TRBJ1-3; maybe TRBD1 (5 bases). Trimming took 3 bases from V and 9 from J, leaving 12 bases between them. Germline assignment: CDR1 LGHNA and CDR2 YSLEER. The CDR3 contains 13 residues. The CDR3 spells CASSQAQGSTIYF. The DNA of the CDR3 is TGCGCCAGCAGCCAGGCTCAGGGTTCCACCATATATTTT.

The chain has TRBV10-3 and TRBJ1-1; 8 bases align to TRBD1. The CDR3 runs to 14 residues. J was trimmed by 5 bases and V by 2 bases; bases with no gene match: 4. Germline CDR1 is ENHRY and CDR2 is SYGVKD. The CDR3 region has the DNA TGTGCCATCAGTGAGCAGGGGGCGGGTACTGAAGCTTTCTTT. Amino acids: CAISEQGAGTEAFF.

The chain combines TRBV6-5 with TRBJ1-2; D gene ambiguous. This CDR3 region has 13 residues. Germline CDR1 reads MNHEY; CDR2 reads SVGAGI. The V and J ends lost 6 bases and 0 bases respectively, with 8 bases between them. DNA for the CDR3: TGTGCCAGCAGGGCCAGTACTAACTATGGCTACACCTTC. This translates into CASRASTNYGYTF.

J is TRBJ1-1 and V is TRBV6-5, with D hard to call. Per the germline V gene, CDR1 is MNHEY and CDR2 is SVGAGI. With 6 bases removed from V and 4 bases from J, the gap between germline ends came to 15 bases. The CDR3 totals 14 residues. CDR3 in amino acids: CASRRPSGGTEAFF. CDR3 bases: TGTGCCAGCAGACGCCCGTCGGGAGGCACTGAAGCTTTCTTT.

The chain employs TRBV5-1 and TRBJ2-7; 11 bases align to TRBD2. The V segment lost 5 bases and the J segment 1 base; nucleotides outside the gene matches: 5. The CDR3 contains 15 residues. The germline CDR1 and CDR2 sequences are SGHRS and YFSETQ. In nucleotides, the CDR3 is TGCGCCAGCAGAACCGGGACTAGCGGTTCCTACGAGCAGTACTTC. Amino acid sequence: CASRTGTSGSYEQYF.

This clone was observed a handful of times. V gene TRBV6-5 combines with J gene TRBJ2-5; 16 bases match TRBD2. J lost 5 bases, V lost 8 bases, and 5 bases had no gene match. The CDR3 is 15 amino acids. Per germline, CDR1 MNHEY and CDR2 SVGAGI. The CDR3 loop is CASGTSGGAGETQYF. Here the CDR3 DNA reads TGTGCCAGCGGGACTAGCGGGGGGGCGGGGGAGACCCAGTACTTC.

This rearrangement joins TRBV19 to TRBJ1-1; no definite D call. Germline CDR1 LNHDA, CDR2 SQIVND (reference sequence). This CDR3 has 13 amino acids. V shed 11 bases and J shed 4 bases, with 17 bases lying between them. The CDR3 DNA is TGTGCCGCGTCGGCGGAATCGAGCACTGAAGCTTTCTTT. Amino acid sequence: CAASAESSTEAFF.

This clone rates as medium-sized. Other DNA sequences in this specimen translate into the identical CDR3. In DNA, the CDR3 is TGTGCCATCAGTGCGGGCAATGAGCAGTTCTTC. It yields the protein CAISAGNEQFF. The chain employs TRBV10-3 and TRBJ2-1; D gene unclear. V was cut by 4 bases and J by 6 bases, with 4 bases left in between. This CDR3 has 11 amino acids. Germline CDR1 and CDR2: ENHRY and SYGVKD.

The chain couples TRBV10-3 to TRBJ1-1; 9 positions agree with TRBD1. The junction had 8 bases not matched to a gene; V was cut back by 6 bases and J by 3 bases. From germline, CDR1 is ENHRY and CDR2 SYGVKD. The CDR3 is made up of 15 amino acids. The DNA of the CDR3 is TGTGCCATCAGCGTACAGGGGGCTAAGGACACTGAAGCTTTCTTT. It specifies CAISVQGAKDTEAFF.